These 18 T cell receptor beta chains were all obtained from the same sample, sequenced in a study of T cell responses to AZD1222 COVID-19 vaccine. Libraries were prepared by immunoSEQ multiplex PCR; TCRdb keeps only in-frame clonotypes and omits some of them. Of about 99,000 clones detected, approximately 88% appear once; the ten largest clones hold 20%. The input for sequencing was peripheral blood, taken on day 0 of AZD1222 vaccination. These receptors were obtained from an adult in good health.

The rearrangement uses TRBV6-6 and TRBJ2-1, with D uncertain. Germline V lookup: CDR1 MNHNY, CDR2 SVGAGI (reference sequence). Trimming pared 5 bases from V and 6 bases from J, leaving 14 bases between. The CDR3 is 14 residues long. The CDR3 region is CASSPRLPSNEQFF. CDR3 bases: TGTGCCAGCAGTCCACGACTCCCCTCCAATGAGCAGTTCTTC.

The V gene is TRBV25-1, the J gene TRBJ1-2; D is unclear. V lost 1 base and J lost 6, with 9 bases in between. The CDR3 has 13 amino acids. Germline lookup yields CDR1 MGHDK and CDR2 SYGVNS. CDR3 bases: TGTGCCAGCAGTGAATTGGACTTTAATGGCTACACCTTC. It translates to CASSELDFNGYTF.

The chain recombines TRBV5-3 with TRBJ2-3; D may be TRBD1 (6 bases). TRBV5-3 is annotated as an ORF whose role is uncertain. Trimming cost V 4 bases and J 8 bases, with 20 bases left between them. This CDR3 contains 15 residues. The CDR3 is CARSVDRKRRGTQYF. The CDR3 DNA sequence: TGTGCCAGAAGCGTCGACAGGAAACGGCGAGGTACGCAGTATTTT.

The rearrangement links TRBV28 to TRBJ1-3, with unresolved D. The V end was cut by 10 bases, the J end by 0 bases, with 10 bases between. The CDR3 runs 13 residues. The V gene's germline CDR1 is MDHEN and CDR2 SYDVKM. The CDR3 loop reads CATDPSSGNTIYF. CDR3 DNA sequence: TGTGCCACCGACCCAAGCTCTGGAAACACCATATATTTT.

The V call is TRBV9, the J call TRBJ2-7; 10 nucleotides line up with TRBD2. Germline V gene lookup returns CDR1 SGDLS and CDR2 YYNGEE. This CDR3 contains 17 residues. V gave up 2 bases and J gave up 4 bases; unmatched junction bases: 12. The CDR3 protein is CASSVGLAGGFSYEQYF. The CDR3 nucleotides are TGTGCCAGCAGCGTTGGATTAGCGGGAGGCTTTTCTTACGAGCAGTACTTC.

This chain joins TRBV10-3 and TRBJ2-3; D perhaps matches TRBD2 (6 bases). V shed 4 bases and J shed 2 bases, with 16 bases lying between them. This CDR3 contains 16 residues. Germline V gene data show CDR1 as ENHRY and CDR2 as SYGVKD. The CDR3 region is CAISGGTSRLTDTQYF. CDR3 bases: TGTGCCATCAGTGGGGGGACTTCCCGTCTCACAGATACGCAGTATTTT.

The chain couples TRBV9 to TRBJ1-6; D is uncertain. The length of the CDR3 is 16 residues. Germline V gene data show CDR1 as SGDLS and CDR2 as YYNGEE. V was trimmed by 0 bases and J by 5 bases, leaving 12 bases between them. The CDR3 loop is CASSVETTSNNSPLHF. CDR3 DNA sequence: TGTGCCAGCAGCGTAGAAACGACATCTAATAATTCACCCCTCCACTTT.

V gene TRBV11-2 combines with J gene TRBJ1-1, with TRBD1 as a possible D gene (5 bases). The V gene's germline CDR1 is SGHAT and CDR2 FQNNGV. Trimming took off 7 bases at V and 3 bases at J, with 12 bases between the two ends. This CDR3 region has 13 residues. This CDR3 reads CASTLGGYTEAFF. CDR3 bases: TGTGCCAGCACCCTTGGGGGATACACTGAAGCTTTCTTT. Combining the CDR3 with reference TRBV11-2 and TRBJ1-1 gives the whole variable domain EAGVAQSPRYKIIEKRQSVAFWCNPISGHATLYWYQQILGQGPKLLIQFQNNGVVDDSQLPKDRFSAERLKGVDSTLKIQPAKLEDSAVYLCASTLGGYTEAFFGQGTRLTVV.

J is TRBJ1-1 and V is TRBV12-2; the DNA was not compared with TRBD1, the D call given in the table. TRBV12-2 is a documented pseudogene. This CDR3 is built from 16 residues. Written as DNA, the CDR3 is TGTGCAAGTCGCCGTAACAGTATTTCGTTTTTCCGTGATGCTTTCTTT. It encodes CASRRNSISFFRDAFF.

J is TRBJ1-5 and V is TRBV18, with a tentative D call TRBD1 (5 bases). V lost 3 bases to trimming and J lost 4 bases, with 10 bases between them. Germline CDR1 is KGHSH and CDR2 is LQKENI. CDR3 size: 14 residues. The CDR3 here is CASSPRDGNQPQHF. CDR3 in DNA: TGTGCCAGCTCACCTAGGGACGGGAATCAGCCCCAGCATTTT.

The chain joins TRBV27 to TRBJ2-2; D assignment may be TRBD1 or TRBD2 (5 bases each). Germline assignment: CDR1 MNHEY and CDR2 SMNVEV (reference sequence). The V end was cut by 0 bases, the J end by 5 bases, with 13 bases between. The CDR3 sequence is 16 residues long. The CDR3, as DNA: TGTGCCAGCAGTTTATCGTTCGGCAGGGAGACCGGGGAGCTGTTTTTT. It yields the protein CASSLSFGRETGELFF.

The chain links TRBV7-9 to TRBJ1-2, with 7 bases identical to TRBD1. Looked up from germline, CDR1 is SEHNR and CDR2 is FQNEAQ (reference sequence). CDR3 length equals 14 residues. V lost 3 bases, J lost 7 bases, and 8 bases stayed unmatched. Here the CDR3 DNA reads TGTGCCAGCAGCTTCTCACAGGGGACAGTTGGCTACACCTTC. It specifies CASSFSQGTVGYTF.

This sequence joins TRBV19 and TRBJ2-7; tentatively, D is TRBD2 (6 bases). The V end was cut by 4 bases, the J end by 0 bases, with 13 bases between. Per germline, CDR1 LNHDA and CDR2 SQIVND (reference sequence). The CDR3 loop spans 15 amino acids. CDR3 nucleotides: TGTGCCAGTAGTACCGGACGGGGGAGCTCCTACGAGCAGTACTTC. This translates into CASSTGRGSSYEQYF.

This rearrangement joins TRBV19 to TRBJ1-5; 7 bases match TRBD1. The CDR3 consists of 16 residues. With 1 base clipped from V and 4 bases from J, the junction kept 7 bases outside the gene matches. The germline gives CDR1 LNHDA, CDR2 SQIVND (reference sequence). For the CDR3, the DNA is TGTGCCAGTAGTATAGTCCAGGGGGTTTTGAATCAGCCCCAGCATTTT. This sequence encodes CASSIVQGVLNQPQHF.

The rearrangement uses TRBV7-2 and TRBJ2-3; a possible D gene is TRBD2 (6 bases). V lost 0 bases and J lost 6, with 10 bases in between. CDR3 size: 14 residues. Germline CDR1 SGHTA, CDR2 FQGNSA. CDR3: CASSLAFGGDTQYF. The DNA for the CDR3 is TGTGCCAGCAGCTTAGCGTTTGGGGGGGATACGCAGTATTTT. Using reference TRBV7-2 and TRBJ2-3 for the parts outside the CDR3, the full variable domain is GAGVSQSPSNKVTEKGKDVELRCDPISGHTALYWYRQSLGQGLEFLIYFQGNSAPDKSGLPSDRFSAERTGGSVSTLTIQRTQQEDSAVYLCASSLAFGGDTQYFGPGTRLTVL.

The chain has TRBV7-2 and TRBJ1-2; 7 bases map to TRBD1. V trimming: 4 bases; J trimming: 6 bases; junction bases outside the gene matches: 5. The CDR3 consists of 13 residues. Germline CDR1 is SGHTA and CDR2 is FQGNSA. The CDR3 coding sequence is TGTGCCAGCAGCTCCCGAACAGGGGATGGCTACACCTTC. Its translation: CASSSRTGDGYTF.

The chain couples TRBV19 to TRBJ2-5; TRBD2 agrees at 7 bases. Germline V gives CDR1 LNHDA, CDR2 SQIVND (reference sequence). The CDR3 sequence is 15 residues long. J gave up 2 bases and V 5 bases, and 8 bases lay outside the gene matches. The CDR3 loop is CASSAVSGAQETQYF. The DNA of the CDR3 is TGTGCCAGTAGTGCCGTCAGCGGGGCTCAAGAGACCCAGTACTTC.

This rearrangement joins TRBV7-2 to TRBJ2-7; TRBD2 matches at 8 bases. Germline CDR1 and CDR2: SGHTA and FQGNSA. The CDR3 length is 15 residues. Trimming removed 6 bases from V and 3 bases from J; junction bases left unmatched: 10. CDR3 coding DNA: TGTGCCAGCAGACCCCCCGGACTAGCCTACTACGAGCAGTACTTC. Translation gives CASRPPGLAYYEQYF.